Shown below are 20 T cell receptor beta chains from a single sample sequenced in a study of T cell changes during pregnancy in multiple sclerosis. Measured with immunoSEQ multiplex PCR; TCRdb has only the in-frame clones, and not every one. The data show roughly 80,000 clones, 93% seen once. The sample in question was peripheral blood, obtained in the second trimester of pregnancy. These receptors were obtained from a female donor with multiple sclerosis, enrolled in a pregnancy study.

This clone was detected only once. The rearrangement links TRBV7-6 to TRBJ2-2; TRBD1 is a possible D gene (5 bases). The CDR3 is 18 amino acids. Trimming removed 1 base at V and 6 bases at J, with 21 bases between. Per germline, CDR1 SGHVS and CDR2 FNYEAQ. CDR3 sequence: CASSLDLLGAGLAGELFF. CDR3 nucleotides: TGTGCCAGCAGCTTAGATCTTCTTGGGGCTGGGTTGGCCGGGGAGCTGTTTTTT.

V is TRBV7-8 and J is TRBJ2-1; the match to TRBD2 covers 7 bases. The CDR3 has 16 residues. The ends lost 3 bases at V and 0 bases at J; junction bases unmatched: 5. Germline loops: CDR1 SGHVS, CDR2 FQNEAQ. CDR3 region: CASSFWTRSSYNEQFF. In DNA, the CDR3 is TGTGCCAGCAGCTTTTGGACTAGAAGCTCCTACAATGAGCAGTTCTTC.

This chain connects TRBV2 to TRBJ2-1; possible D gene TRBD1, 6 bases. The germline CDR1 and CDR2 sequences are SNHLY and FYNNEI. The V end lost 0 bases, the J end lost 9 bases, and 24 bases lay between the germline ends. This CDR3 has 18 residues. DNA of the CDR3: TGTGCCAGCAGTGAAGCGCTTCTGGGGGCGGGCCCGTCGGGTGAGCAGTTCTTC. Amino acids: CASSEALLGAGPSGEQFF.

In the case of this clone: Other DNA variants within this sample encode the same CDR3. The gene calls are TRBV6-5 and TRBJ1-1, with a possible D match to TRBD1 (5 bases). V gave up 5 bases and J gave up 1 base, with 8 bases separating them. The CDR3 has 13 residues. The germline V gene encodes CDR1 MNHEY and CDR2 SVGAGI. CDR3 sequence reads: CASSQGGNTEAFF. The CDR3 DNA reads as TGTGCCAGCAGTCAGGGTGGGAACACTGAAGCTTTCTTT.

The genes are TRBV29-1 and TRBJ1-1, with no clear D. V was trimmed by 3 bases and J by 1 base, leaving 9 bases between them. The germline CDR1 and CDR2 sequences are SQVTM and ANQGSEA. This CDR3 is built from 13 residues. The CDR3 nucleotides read TGCAGCGTTGATGGAGGGAGGAACACTGAAGCTTTCTTT. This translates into CSVDGGRNTEAFF. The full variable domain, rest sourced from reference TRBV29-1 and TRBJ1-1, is SAVISQKPSRDICQRGTSLTIQCQVDSQVTMMFWYRQQPGQSLTLIATANQGSEATYESGFVIDKFPISRPNLTFSTLTVSNMSPEDSSIYLCSVDGGRNTEAFFGQGTRLTVV.

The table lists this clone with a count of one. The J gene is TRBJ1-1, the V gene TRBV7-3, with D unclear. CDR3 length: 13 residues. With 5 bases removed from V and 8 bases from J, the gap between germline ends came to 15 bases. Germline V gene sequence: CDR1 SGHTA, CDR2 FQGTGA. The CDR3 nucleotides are TGTGCCAGCAGCCCGAGTGGGTCGAGGGAAGCTTTCTTT. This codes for CASSPSGSREAFF.

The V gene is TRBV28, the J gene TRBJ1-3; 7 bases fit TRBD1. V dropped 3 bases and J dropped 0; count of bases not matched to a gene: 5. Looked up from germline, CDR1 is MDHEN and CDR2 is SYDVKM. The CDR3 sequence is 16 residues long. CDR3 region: CASSFLQGTSGNTIYF. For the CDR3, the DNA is TGTGCCAGCAGTTTTTTACAGGGGACCTCTGGAAACACCATATATTTT.

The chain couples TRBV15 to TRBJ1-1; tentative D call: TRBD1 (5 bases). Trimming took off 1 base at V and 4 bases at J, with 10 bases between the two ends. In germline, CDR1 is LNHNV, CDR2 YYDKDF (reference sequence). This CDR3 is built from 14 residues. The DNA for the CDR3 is TGTGCCACCAGCAGAGCCCAGGGCGCCACTGAAGCTTTCTTT. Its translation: CATSRAQGATEAFF.

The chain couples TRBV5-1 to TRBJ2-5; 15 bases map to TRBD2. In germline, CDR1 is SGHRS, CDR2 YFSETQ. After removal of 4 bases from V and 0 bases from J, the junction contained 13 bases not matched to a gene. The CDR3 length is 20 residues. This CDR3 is CASSSLGTSGGSGYQETQYF. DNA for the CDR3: TGCGCCAGCAGCAGCTTAGGGACTAGCGGGGGGTCGGGGTACCAAGAGACCCAGTACTTC.

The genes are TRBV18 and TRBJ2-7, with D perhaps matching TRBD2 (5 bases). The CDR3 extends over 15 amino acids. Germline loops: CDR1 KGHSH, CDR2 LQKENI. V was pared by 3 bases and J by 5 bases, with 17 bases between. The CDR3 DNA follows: TGTGCCAGCTCACCCCTCCCGGGAACAGACCACGAGCAGTACTTC. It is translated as CASSPLPGTDHEQYF.

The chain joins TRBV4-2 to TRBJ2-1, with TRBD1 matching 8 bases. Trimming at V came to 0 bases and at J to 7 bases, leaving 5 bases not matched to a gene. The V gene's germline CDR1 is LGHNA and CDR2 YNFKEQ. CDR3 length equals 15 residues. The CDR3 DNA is TGTGCCAGCAGCCAAGAGACAGGGGACGTGAATGAGCAGTTCTTC. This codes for CASSQETGDVNEQFF.

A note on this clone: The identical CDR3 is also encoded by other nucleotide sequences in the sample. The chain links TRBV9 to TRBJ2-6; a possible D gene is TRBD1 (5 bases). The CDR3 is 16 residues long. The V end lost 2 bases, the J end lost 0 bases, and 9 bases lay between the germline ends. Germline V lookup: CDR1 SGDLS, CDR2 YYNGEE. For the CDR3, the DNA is TGTGCCAGCAGCGTTACTCAGGGCTCTGGGGCCAACGTCCTGACTTTC. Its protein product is CASSVTQGSGANVLTF.

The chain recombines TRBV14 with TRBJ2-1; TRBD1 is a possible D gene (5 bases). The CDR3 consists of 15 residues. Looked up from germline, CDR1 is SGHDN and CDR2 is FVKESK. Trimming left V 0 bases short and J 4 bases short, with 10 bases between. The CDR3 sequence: CASSQDRGWYNEQFF. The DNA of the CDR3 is TGTGCCAGCAGCCAAGATAGGGGTTGGTACAATGAGCAGTTCTTC.

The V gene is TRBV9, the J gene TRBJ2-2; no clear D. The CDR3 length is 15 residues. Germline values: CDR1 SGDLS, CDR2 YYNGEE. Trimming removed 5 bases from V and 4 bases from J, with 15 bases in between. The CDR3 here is CASSAEPLSTGELFF. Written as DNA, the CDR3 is TGTGCCAGCAGTGCGGAACCCTTGAGCACCGGGGAGCTGTTTTTT.

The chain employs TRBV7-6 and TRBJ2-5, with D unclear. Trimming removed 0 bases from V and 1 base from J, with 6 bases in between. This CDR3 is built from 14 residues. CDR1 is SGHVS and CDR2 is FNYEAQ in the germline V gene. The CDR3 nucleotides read TGTGCCAGCAGCTTAGCCGGAGTCCAAGAGACCCAGTACTTC. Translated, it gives CASSLAGVQETQYF.

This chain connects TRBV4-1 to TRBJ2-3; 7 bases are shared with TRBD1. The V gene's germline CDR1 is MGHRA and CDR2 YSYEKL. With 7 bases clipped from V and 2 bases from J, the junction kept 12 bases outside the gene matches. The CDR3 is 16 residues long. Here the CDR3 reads CASNLFGDSLTDTQYF. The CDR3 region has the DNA TGCGCCAGCAACCTTTTTGGGGACAGTCTCACAGATACGCAGTATTTT.

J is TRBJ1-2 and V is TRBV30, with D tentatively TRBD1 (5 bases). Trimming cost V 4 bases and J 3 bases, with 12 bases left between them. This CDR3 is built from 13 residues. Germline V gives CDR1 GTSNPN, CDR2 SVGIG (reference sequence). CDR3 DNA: TGTGCCTGGACCGCAGGGCCCGACTATGGCTACACCTTC. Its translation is CAWTAGPDYGYTF.

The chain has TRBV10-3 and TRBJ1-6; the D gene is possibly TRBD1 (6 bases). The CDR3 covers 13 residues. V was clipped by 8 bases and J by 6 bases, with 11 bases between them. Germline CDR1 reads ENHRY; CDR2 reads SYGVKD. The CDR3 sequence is CAIGLDSNSPLHF. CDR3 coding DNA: TGTGCCATCGGACTGGACAGTAATTCACCCCTCCACTTT.

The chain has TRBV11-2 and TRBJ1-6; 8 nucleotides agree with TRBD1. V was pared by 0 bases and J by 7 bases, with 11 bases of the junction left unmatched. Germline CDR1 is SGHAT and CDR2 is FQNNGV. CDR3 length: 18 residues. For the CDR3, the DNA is TGTGCCAGCAGCTTAGATCTAACATTGGCAGGGGGCAATTCACCCCTCCACTTT. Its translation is CASSLDLTLAGGNSPLHF. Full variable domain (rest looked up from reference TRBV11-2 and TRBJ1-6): EAGVAQSPRYKIIEKRQSVAFWCNPISGHATLYWYQQILGQGPKLLIQFQNNGVVDDSQLPKDRFSAERLKGVDSTLKIQPAKLEDSAVYLCASSLDLTLAGGNSPLHFGNGTRLTVT.

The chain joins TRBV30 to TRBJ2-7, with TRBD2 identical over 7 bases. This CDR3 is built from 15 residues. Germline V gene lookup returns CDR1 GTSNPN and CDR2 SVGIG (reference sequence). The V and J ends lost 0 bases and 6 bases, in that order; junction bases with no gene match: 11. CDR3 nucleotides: TGTGCCTGGAGTGTAGGAGCGGGGTGGATGGGCGAGCAGTACTTC. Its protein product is CAWSVGAGWMGEQYF.